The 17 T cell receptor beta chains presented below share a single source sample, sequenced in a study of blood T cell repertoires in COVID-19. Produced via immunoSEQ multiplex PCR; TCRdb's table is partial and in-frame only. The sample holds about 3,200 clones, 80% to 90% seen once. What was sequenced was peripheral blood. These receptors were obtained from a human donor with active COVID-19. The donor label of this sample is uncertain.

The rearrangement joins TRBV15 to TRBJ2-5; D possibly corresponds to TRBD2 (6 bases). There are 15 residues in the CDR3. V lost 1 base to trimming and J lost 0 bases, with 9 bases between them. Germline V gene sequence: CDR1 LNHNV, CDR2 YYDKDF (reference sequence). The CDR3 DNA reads TGTGCCACCAGCAGAGCGCAGCGGGACCAAGAGACCCAGTACTTC. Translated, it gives CATSRAQRDQETQYF. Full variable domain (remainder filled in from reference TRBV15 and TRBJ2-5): DAMVIQNPRYQVTQFGKPVTLSCSQTLNHNVMYWYQQKSSQAPKLLFHYYDKDFNNEADTPDNFQSRRPNTSFCFLDIRSPGLGDTAMYLCATSRAQRDQETQYFGPGTRLLVL.

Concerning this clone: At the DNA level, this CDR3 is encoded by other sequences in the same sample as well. This CDR3 reads CSVEGGVSGNTIYF. The CDR3 DNA reads as TGCAGCGTTGAAGGGGGAGTCTCTGGAAACACCATATATTTT. The chain combines TRBV29-1 with TRBJ1-3; unclear D gene. Germline-derived CDR1 and CDR2 are SQVTM and ANQGSEA. CDR3 length: 14 residues. V was trimmed by 1 base and J by 0 bases, leaving 7 bases between them. Together with reference TRBV29-1 and TRBJ1-3, the CDR3 gives the full variable domain: SAVISQKPSRDICQRGTSLTIQCQVDSQVTMMFWYRQQPGQSLTLIATANQGSEATYESGFVIDKFPISRPNLTFSTLTVSNMSPEDSSIYLCSVEGGVSGNTIYFGEGSWLTVV.

In DNA form, the CDR3 reads TGCGCCACAGGGACTAGCGGAGGGAGCTCCTACGAGCAGTACGTC. Translation: CATGTSGGSSYEQYV. The rearrangement links TRBV10-1 to TRBJ2-7; 11 bases match TRBD2. Germline CDR1 is WNHNN and CDR2 is SYGVQD (reference sequence). This CDR3 region has 15 residues. Unmatched junction bases numbered 8, after V lost 10 bases and J lost 0 bases.

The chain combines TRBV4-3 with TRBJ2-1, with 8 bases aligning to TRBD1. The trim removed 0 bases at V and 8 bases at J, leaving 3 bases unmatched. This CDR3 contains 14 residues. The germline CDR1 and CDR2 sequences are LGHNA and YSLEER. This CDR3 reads CASSQETGADEQFF. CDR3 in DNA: TGCGCCAGCAGCCAAGAGACAGGGGCCGATGAGCAGTTCTTC.

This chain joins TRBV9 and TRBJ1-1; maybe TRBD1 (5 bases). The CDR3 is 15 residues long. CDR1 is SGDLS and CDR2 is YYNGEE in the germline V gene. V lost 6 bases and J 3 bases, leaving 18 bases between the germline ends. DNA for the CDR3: TGTGCCAGCATAGCGGGGAGAAGAGGGGACACTGAAGCTTTCTTT. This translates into CASIAGRRGDTEAFF.

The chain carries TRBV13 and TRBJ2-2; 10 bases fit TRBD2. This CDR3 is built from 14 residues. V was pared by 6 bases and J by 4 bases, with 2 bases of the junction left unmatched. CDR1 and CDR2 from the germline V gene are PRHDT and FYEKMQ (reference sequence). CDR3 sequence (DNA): TGTGCCAGCAGAGCGGGAGGGCTCACCGGGGAGCTGTTTTTT. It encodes CASRAGGLTGELFF.

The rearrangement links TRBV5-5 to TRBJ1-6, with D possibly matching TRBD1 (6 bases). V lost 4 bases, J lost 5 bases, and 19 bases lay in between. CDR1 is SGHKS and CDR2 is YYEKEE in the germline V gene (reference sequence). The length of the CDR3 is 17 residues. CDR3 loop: CASSLPTGRGDNSPLHF. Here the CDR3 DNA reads TGTGCCAGCAGCCTCCCTACAGGGCGAGGGGATAATTCACCCCTCCACTTT.

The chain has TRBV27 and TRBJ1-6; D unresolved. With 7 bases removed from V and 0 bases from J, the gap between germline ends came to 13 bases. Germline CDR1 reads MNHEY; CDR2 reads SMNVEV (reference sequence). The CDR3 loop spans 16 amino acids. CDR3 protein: CASTRKQSSYNSPLHF. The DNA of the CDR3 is TGTGCCAGCACCCGGAAACAGAGCTCCTATAATTCACCCCTCCACTTT.

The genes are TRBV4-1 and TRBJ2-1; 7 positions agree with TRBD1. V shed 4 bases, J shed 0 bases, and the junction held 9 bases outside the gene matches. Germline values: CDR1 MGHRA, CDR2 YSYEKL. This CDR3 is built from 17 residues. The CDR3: CASSRVQGQSSYNEQFF. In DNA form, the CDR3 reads TGCGCCAGCAGCCGCGTTCAGGGACAGAGCTCCTACAATGAGCAGTTCTTC.

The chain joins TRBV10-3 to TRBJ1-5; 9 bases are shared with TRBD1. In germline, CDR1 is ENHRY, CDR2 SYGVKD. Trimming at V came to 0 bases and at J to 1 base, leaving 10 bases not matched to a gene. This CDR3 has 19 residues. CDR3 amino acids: CAISESGGDRDTSNQPQHF. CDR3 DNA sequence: TGTGCCATCAGTGAGTCGGGCGGGGACAGGGACACAAGCAATCAGCCCCAGCATTTT.

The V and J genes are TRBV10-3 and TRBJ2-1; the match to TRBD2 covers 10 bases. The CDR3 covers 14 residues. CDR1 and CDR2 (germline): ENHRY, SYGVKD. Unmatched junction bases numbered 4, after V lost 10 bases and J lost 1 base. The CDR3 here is CATQGLASYNEQFF. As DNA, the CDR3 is TGTGCCACCCAGGGACTAGCGTCCTACAATGAGCAGTTCTTC.

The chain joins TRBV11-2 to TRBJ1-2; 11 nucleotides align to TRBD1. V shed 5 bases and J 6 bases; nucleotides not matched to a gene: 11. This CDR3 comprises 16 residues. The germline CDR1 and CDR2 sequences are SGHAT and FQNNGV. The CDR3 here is CASSPPRTGGRDGYTF. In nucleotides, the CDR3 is TGTGCCAGCAGCCCCCCCCGGACAGGGGGCCGGGATGGCTACACCTTC.

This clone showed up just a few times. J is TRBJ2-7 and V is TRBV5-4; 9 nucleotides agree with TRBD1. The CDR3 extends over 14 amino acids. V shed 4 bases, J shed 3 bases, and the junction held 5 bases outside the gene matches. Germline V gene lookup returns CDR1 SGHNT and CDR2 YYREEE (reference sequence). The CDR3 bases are TGTGCCAGCAGCCCACAGGGGGCTAGCTACGAGCAGTACGTC. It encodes CASSPQGASYEQYV.

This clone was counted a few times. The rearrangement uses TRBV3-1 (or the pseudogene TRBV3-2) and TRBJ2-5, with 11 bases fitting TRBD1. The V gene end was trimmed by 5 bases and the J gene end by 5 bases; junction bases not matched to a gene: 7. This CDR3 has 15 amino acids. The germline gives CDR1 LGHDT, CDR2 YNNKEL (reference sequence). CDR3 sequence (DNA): TGTGCCAGCAGCACCTGGACAGGGGGCAGGGAGACCCAGTACTTC. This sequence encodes CASSTWTGGRETQYF.

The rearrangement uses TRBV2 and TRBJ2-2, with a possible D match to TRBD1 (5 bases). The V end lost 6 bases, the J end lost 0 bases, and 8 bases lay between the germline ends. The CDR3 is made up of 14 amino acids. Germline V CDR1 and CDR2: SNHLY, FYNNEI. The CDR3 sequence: CASRATANTGELFF. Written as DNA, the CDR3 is TGTGCCAGCAGGGCGACAGCGAACACCGGGGAGCTGTTTTTT.

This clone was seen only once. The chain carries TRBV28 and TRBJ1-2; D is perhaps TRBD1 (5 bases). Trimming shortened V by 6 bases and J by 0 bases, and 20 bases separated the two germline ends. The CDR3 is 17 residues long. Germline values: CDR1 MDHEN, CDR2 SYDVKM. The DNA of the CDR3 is TGTGCCAGCAGGAAGGGAGGGGCACAAGAAGCTAACTATGGCTACACCTTC. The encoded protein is CASRKGGAQEANYGYTF.

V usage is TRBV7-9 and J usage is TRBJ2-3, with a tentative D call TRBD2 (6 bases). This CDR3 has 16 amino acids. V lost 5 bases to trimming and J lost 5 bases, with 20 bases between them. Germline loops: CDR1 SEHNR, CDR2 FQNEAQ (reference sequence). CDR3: CASSPTGGTVIDTQYF. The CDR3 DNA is TGTGCCAGCAGCCCAACAGGCGGGACCGTTATAGATACGCAGTATTTT.